A single sample gave rise to the 6 T cell receptor beta chains below, sequenced in a study of shared clonotypes between healthy human individuals. The repertoire was sequenced with immunoSEQ multiplex PCR; TCRdb's copy has only in-frame clones and lacks some. The sample lists approximately 400,000 clones, approximately 97% seen once, with 0.25% to 0.35% in the top ten. Material: memory CD8+ T cells sorted from blood. The subset was: CD45RO+ cells pooled with CCR7-negative TemRA cells. The receptors derive from a man aged 25-40 years in good health.

The V and J genes are TRBV19 and TRBJ1-5; tentatively, D is TRBD1 (6 bases). From germline, CDR1 is LNHDA and CDR2 SQIVND (reference sequence). The CDR3 spans 16 residues. V lost 5 bases and J lost 5, with 19 bases in between. CDR3 nucleotides: TGTGCCAGTAGTTGGGACCTAGGGGGTTTGGATCAGCCCCAGCATTTT. It translates to CASSWDLGGLDQPQHF. The full variable domain, completed using reference TRBV19 and TRBJ1-5, is DGGITQSPKYLFRKEGQNVTLSCEQNLNHDAMYWYRQDPGQGLRLIYYSQIVNDFQKGDIAEGYSVSREKKESFPLTVTSAQKNPTAFYLCASSWDLGGLDQPQHFGDGTRLSIL.

The chain couples TRBV4-1 to TRBJ2-6; 8 nucleotides match TRBD1. Per germline, CDR1 MGHRA and CDR2 YSYEKL. The V and J ends lost 2 bases and 12 bases, in that order; junction bases with no gene match: 6. The CDR3 is 14 residues long. The CDR3 here is CASSQPGQGGVLTF. The CDR3 bases are TGCGCCAGCAGCCAACCAGGACAGGGCGGCGTCCTGACTTTC.

The chain links TRBV13 to TRBJ1-2; D perhaps matches TRBD1 (5 bases). The CDR3 length is 12 residues. V dropped 4 bases and J dropped 10 bases, with 13 bases sitting between them. Germline V gives CDR1 PRHDT, CDR2 FYEKMQ (reference sequence). Here the CDR3 reads CASSSLRGVYTF. For the CDR3, the DNA is TGTGCCAGCAGCTCACTCCGGGGGGTCTACACCTTC.

This clone was seen just once. The rearrangement links TRBV28 to TRBJ2-4; the D gene is possibly TRBD2 (5 bases). The germline V gene encodes CDR1 MDHEN and CDR2 SYDVKM. The CDR3 consists of 14 residues. V lost 4 bases and J 9 bases, leaving 16 bases between the germline ends. The CDR3 nucleotides are TGTGCCAGCAGTTCGTTTCCCGGTCGGGGCATTCAGTACTTC. It translates to CASSSFPGRGIQYF.

V is TRBV9 and J is TRBJ1-5; D remains ambiguous. Germline CDR1 and CDR2: SGDLS and YYNGEE. V was pared by 0 bases and J by 5 bases, with 6 bases between. This CDR3 has 13 amino acids. In nucleotides, the CDR3 is TGTGCCAGCAGCGTAGACGGATATCAGCCCCAGCATTTT. As protein: CASSVDGYQPQHF.

The chain carries TRBV11-2 and TRBJ2-6; 8 positions match TRBD2. Trimming at V came to 1 base and at J to 0 bases, leaving 5 bases not matched to a gene. This CDR3 contains 18 residues. CDR1 is SGHAT, CDR2 FQNNGV, per germline. CDR3 in amino acids: CASSLGLALYSGANVLTF. CDR3 sequence (DNA): TGTGCCAGCAGCTTAGGACTAGCGCTATACTCTGGGGCCAACGTCCTGACTTTC. The full variable domain, its missing parts supplied by reference TRBV11-2 and TRBJ2-6, is EAGVAQSPRYKIIEKRQSVAFWCNPISGHATLYWYQQILGQGPKLLIQFQNNGVVDDSQLPKDRFSAERLKGVDSTLKIQPAKLEDSAVYLCASSLGLALYSGANVLTFGAGSRLTVL.